These T cell receptor beta chains were read from a single sample in a study of blood T cell repertoires in COVID-19. The method was immunoSEQ multiplex PCR; TCRdb's version includes in-frame clones alone and lacks a portion of them. The sample records roughly 200,000 clones, about four fifths being singletons. The specimen was peripheral blood. The receptor set was obtained from a man aged 55 to 70 with acute or convalescent COVID-19. Each CDR3 is given with its conserved first and last residue. D genes are given only for firm matches. Not all rows give a size; the values are once, few, many and, for expanded clones, a class.

>-|TRBD2|TRBJ2-1|TRBV5-1
TGCGCCAGCAGCTTCCAGACTAGCGGGATGTACAATGAGCAGTTCTTC
CASSFQTSGMYNEQFF
>-|-|TRBJ1-5|TRBV30
TGTGCCTGGTCGGAGCTACGGAATCAGCCCCAGCATTTT
CAWSELRNQPQHF
>-|-|TRBJ1-3|TRBV10-3
TGTGCCATCAGCCCCCCTACCGGACAGTATGGAAACACCATATATTTT
CAISPPTGQYGNTIYF
>-|TRBD1|TRBJ2-3|TRBV2
TGTGCCAGCACAAACCCCGGGACAGGGGCCACAGATACGCAGTATTTT
CASTNPGTGATDTQYF
>-|TRBD1|TRBJ1-1|TRBV19
TGTGCCAGTAGGAACAGGGGGCCCCCGTCTGAAGCTTTCTTT
CASRNRGPPSEAFF
>-|TRBD1|TRBJ2-4|TRBV2
TGTGCCAGCAGGGGACAGGGGGGAAACATTCAGTACTTC
CASRGQGGNIQYF
>-|TRBD2|TRBJ2-5|TRBV14
TGTGCCAGCAGCCTCGGGACTAGCGGGGGATGGGAGACCCAGTACTTC
CASSLGTSGGWETQYF
>-|TRBD2|TRBJ2-3|TRBV28
TGTGCCAGCAGTTTAACGCTAGCGGGAGGGTCCACAGATACGCAGTATTTT
CASSLTLAGGSTDTQYF
>-|-|TRBJ2-1|TRBV7-9
TGTGCCAGCAGCTTATCGACTAGAGTCAATGAGCAGTTCTTC
CASSLSTRVNEQFF
>-|-|TRBJ1-2|TRBV6-6
TGTGCCAGCAGTTACTCGGGTTCCGGCACAGGGTCTGGCTACACCTTC
CASSYSGSGTGSGYTF
>once|TRBD1|TRBJ1-2|TRBV4-2
TGTGCCAGCAGCCAAGATGCGAGTGGACAGGGAGTTCACTATGGCTACACCTTC
CASSQDASGQGVHYGYTF
>-|TRBD2|TRBJ2-1|TRBV10-2
TGCGCCAGCAGTGGAGAACTAGCGGGATTTTCCTACAATGAGCAGTTCTTC
CASSGELAGFSYNEQFF
>-|-|TRBJ1-2|TRBV29-1
TGCAGCGTAGACGGGAGCGGACGGGCCTATGGCTACACCTTC
CSVDGSGRAYGYTF
>-|-|TRBJ2-7|TRBV6-2/TRBV6-3
TGTGCCAGCAGTCCGGGACACGGCTTACCCTACGAGCAGTACTTC
CASSPGHGLPYEQYF
>-|-|TRBJ1-3|TRBV15
TGTGCCACCAGCAAAGTATCGATAGCCCAGATCTCTGGAAACACCATATATTTT
CATSKVSIAQISGNTIYF
>-|TRBD2|TRBJ2-2|TRBV30
TGTGCCTGGAGTGCGGGACTAGCGGGAGTCGGGGAGCTGTTTTTT
CAWSAGLAGVGELFF
>few|-|TRBJ2-7|TRBV19
TGTGCCAGTAGTATTATCGGCAGGGGCTACGAGCAGTACTTC
CASSIIGRGYEQYF
>-|-|TRBJ1-2|TRBV11-2
TGTGCCAGCAGCTCCCGACAGAGATCTAACTATGGCTACACCTTC
CASSSRQRSNYGYTF
>-|-|TRBJ2-4|TRBV4-1
TGCGCCAGCAGCCACCCCAACTCTCCGGGGGGCCCTTTAGCCAAAAACATTCAGTACTTC
CASSHPNSPGGPLAKNIQYF
>-|TRBD2|TRBJ2-1|TRBV13
TGTGCCAGCAGCTTAGGAGGTCGTAGACTAGCGGGAGGGGGTTACTTCCACAATGAGCAGTTCTTC
CASSLGGRRLAGGGYFHNEQFF
>-|-|TRBJ1-5|TRBV9
TGTGCCAGCAGCGCATCAGATAGCAATCAGCCCCAGCATTTT
CASSASDSNQPQHF
>-|-|TRBJ1-2|TRBV6-5
TGTGCCAGCAGTTACAGGGCAGGGGTTAACTATGGCTACACCTTC
CASSYRAGVNYGYTF
>-|-|TRBJ2-6|TRBV6-1
TGTGCCAGCAGTGAACTACCGAGCTCTGGGGCCAACGTCCTGACTTTC
CASSELPSSGANVLTF
>many|-|TRBJ1-2|TRBV18
TGTGCCAGCTCACCACGGAACAGAGGCGGGTATGGCTACACCTTC
CASSPRNRGGYGYTF
>-|TRBD2|TRBJ2-1|TRBV19
TGTGCCAGTAGTCGGACTAGCGGGGGGGACAATGAGCAGTTCTTC
CASSRTSGGDNEQFF
>few|-|TRBJ1-6|TRBV7-9
TGTGCCAGCAGCCGGGTCCGGACGGGGAGCTCCTATAATTCACCCCTCCACTTT
CASSRVRTGSSYNSPLHF
>-|TRBD1|TRBJ1-2|TRBV29-1
TGCAGCGTGACAGGGGGCGAACTGACAGCTAACTATGGCTACACCTTC
CSVTGGELTANYGYTF
>-|TRBD1|TRBJ2-4|TRBV30
TGTGCCTGGATGAGAAGGGACAGGGACGGCATTCAGTACTTC
CAWMRRDRDGIQYF
>-|-|TRBJ1-1|TRBV19
TGTGCCAGTACCATGGGGCTGGAGAGGAACACTGAAGCTTTCTTT
CASTMGLERNTEAFF
>-|-|TRBJ1-1|TRBV5-1
TGCGCCAGCAGCCCAACACAGGGACAGAACACTGAAGCTTTCTTT
CASSPTQGQNTEAFF
>-|TRBD1|TRBJ2-5|TRBV6-6
TGTGCCAGCAGTTACGGAGGGACAGGGCGCCAAGAGACCCAGTACTTC
CASSYGGTGRQETQYF
>-|-|TRBJ2-3|TRBV7-9
TGTGCCAGCAGCTTAGGCGGGACAGATACGCAGTATTTT
CASSLGGTDTQYF
>-|-|TRBJ2-4|TRBV4-1
TGCGCCAGCAGCCAAGAGGAGAAAAACATTCAGTACTTC
CASSQEEKNIQYF
>-|-|TRBJ2-1|TRBV18
TGTGCCAGCTCACCTCGAGCCTTCGGAGGGTTCGACAATGAGCAGTTCTTC
CASSPRAFGGFDNEQFF
>once|-|TRBJ2-3|TRBV12-3/TRBV12-4
TGTGCCAGCAGTTTACGAGATACGCAGTATTTT
CASSLRDTQYF
>-|-|TRBJ2-3|TRBV9
TGTGCCAGCAGCCCCCGTCGGGATACGCAGTATTTT
CASSPRRDTQYF
>-|-|TRBJ1-1|TRBV6-5
TGTGCCAGCAGGGTCCCTAACAGGGCTGAAGCTTTCTTT
CASRVPNRAEAFF
>-|TRBD1|TRBJ2-7|TRBV30
TGTGCCTGGAGCGGGACAGGGGGCGCCTACGAGCAGTACTTC
CAWSGTGGAYEQYF
>-|-|TRBJ1-4|TRBV2
TGTGCCAGCGTAAAACAGGGTGGCAAACTGTTTTTT
CASVKQGGKLFF
>-|-|TRBJ2-3|TRBV5-1
TGCGCCAGCAGTCCGGCAGATACGCAGTATTTT
CASSPADTQYF
>few|TRBD1|TRBJ1-6|TRBV27
TGTGCCAGCAGTTTATCGGCAGGGGGAAATAATTCACCCCTCCACTTT
CASSLSAGGNNSPLHF
>-|-|TRBJ1-6|TRBV21-1
TGTGCCAGCAGCAAACTTGGCAGTTATTCACCCCTCCACTTT
CASSKLGSYSPLHF
>-|TRBD2|TRBJ2-5|TRBV5-1
TGCGCCAGCAGCTCGGGACTAGCGGGGCCCCAAGAGACCCAGTACTTC
CASSSGLAGPQETQYF